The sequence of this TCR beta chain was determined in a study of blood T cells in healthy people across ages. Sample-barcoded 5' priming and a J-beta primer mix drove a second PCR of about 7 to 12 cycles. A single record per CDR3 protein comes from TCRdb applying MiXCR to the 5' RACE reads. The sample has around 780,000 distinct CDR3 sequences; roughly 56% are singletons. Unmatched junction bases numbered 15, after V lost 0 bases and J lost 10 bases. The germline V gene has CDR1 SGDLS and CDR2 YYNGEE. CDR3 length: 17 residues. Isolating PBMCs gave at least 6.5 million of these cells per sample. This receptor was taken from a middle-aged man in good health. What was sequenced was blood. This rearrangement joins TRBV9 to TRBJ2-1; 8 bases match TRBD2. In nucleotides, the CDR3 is TGTGCCAGCAGCGTAGAATCGGGCGGTAGCGGGGTTTACGAGCAGTTCTTC. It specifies CASSVESGGSGVYEQFF.